The clone carrying this T cell receptor (beta chain) was seen many times. The sample belongs to a study of T cells in Graves' hyperthyroidism and ophthalmopathy. Study information: Before any treatment, at initial diagnosis, peripheral blood was collected.

Hyperthyroidism patients were newly diagnosed, had disease duration under 2 months, and were aged 18 to 65 years. PBMCs came from 10 ml fresh peripheral blood. With V trimmed by 5 bases and J by 11 bases, 8 bases remained unmatched. Per germline, CDR1 SGHAT and CDR2 FQDESV (reference sequence). The CDR3 runs 12 residues. Researchers amplified the TCR beta CDR3 regions from RNA transcripts. The TCR CDR3 was amplified in a first-round RT-PCR using the HTBI primer set. TCRdb reprocessed the multiplex PCR reads with MiXCR, giving one entry per CDR3 protein. The profile shows over 300,000 distinct CDR3 sequences, around 14% of them singletons.

The receptor was isolated from a woman in her sixties or seventies with Graves' hyperthyroidism. Sequencing was done on a sample of blood. V usage is TRBV11-1 and J usage is TRBJ1-1, with 7 positions matching TRBD1. CDR3 bases: TGTGCCAGCAGCCCCCAGGGGGGCAAGGCTTTCTTT. This encodes CASSPQGGKAFF.